The clone carrying this T cell receptor beta chain turned up a few times. Germline trimming cut 2 bases from V and 11 bases from J; bases unmatched to any gene: 6. Looked up from germline, CDR1 is SGHKS and CDR2 is YYEKEE (reference sequence). This CDR3 spans 13 amino acids. Unique molecular identifiers were attached to individual cDNA molecules. Using its own MiXCR run on the 5' RACE reads, TCRdb lists one record per CDR3 protein. The table records 80,000 or so distinct CDR3 sequences, around 11% of them present only once. The sample belongs to a study of early T cells in non-severe SARS-CoV-2 infection.

The TCR was taken from an adult who was a healthcare worker with PCR-confirmed SARS-CoV-2 infection or an uninfected control (not recorded which). V is TRBV5-5 and J is TRBJ1-1, with 10 bases aligning to TRBD1. The sample consisted of whole blood, taken at baseline. The CDR3: CASSLSGTGAAFF. The DNA of the CDR3 is TGTGCCAGCAGCTTATCCGGGACAGGGGCTGCTTTCTTT.